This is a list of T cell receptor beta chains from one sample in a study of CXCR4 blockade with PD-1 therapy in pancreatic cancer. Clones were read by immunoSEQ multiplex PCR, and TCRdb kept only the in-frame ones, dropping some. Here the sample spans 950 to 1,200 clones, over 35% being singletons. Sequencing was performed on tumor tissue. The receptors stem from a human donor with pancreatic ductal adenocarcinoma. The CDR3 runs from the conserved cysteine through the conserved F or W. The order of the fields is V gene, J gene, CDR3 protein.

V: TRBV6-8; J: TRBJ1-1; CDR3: CASSTPGRYEAFF
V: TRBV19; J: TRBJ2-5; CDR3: CASSRDRQETQYF
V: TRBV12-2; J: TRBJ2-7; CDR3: CASNQQGRNYEQYF
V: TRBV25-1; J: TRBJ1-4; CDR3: CASSDFGQLNEKLFF
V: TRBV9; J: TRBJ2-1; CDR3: CASGLGQHDNEQFF
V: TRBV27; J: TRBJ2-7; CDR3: CASSPPFRSYEQYF
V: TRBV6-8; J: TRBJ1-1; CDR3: CASSYGGNTEAFF
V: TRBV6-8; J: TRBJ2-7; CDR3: CASSYSGTGGEQYF
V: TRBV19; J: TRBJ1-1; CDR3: CASSLSKGNTEAFF
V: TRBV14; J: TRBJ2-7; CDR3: CASSQGAGGYYEQYF
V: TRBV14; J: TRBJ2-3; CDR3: CASSPGLAGTDTQYF
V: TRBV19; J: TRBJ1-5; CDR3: CASSIWEEGKEPQHF
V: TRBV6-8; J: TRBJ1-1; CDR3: CASSFRLGNTEAFF
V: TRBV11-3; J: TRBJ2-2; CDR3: CASSLTGAGTGELFF
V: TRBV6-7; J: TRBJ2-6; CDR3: CASRPGGSGANILTF
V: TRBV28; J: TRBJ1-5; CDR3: CASRQGGSQPQHF
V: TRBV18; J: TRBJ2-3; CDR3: CASSRSTSGADTQYF
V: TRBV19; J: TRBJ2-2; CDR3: CASSIGVPAGELFF
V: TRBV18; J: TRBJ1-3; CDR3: CASSPPGNTIYF
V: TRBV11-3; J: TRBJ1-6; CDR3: CASSFGVRSYNSPLHF
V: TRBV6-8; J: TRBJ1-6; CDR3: CASSYWAGEDNSPLHF
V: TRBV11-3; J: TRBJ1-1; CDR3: CASSLPDRGLTEAFF
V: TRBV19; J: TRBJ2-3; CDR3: CASSIGTGRSSTQYF
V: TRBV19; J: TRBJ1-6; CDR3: CASSMWDSSYNSPLHF
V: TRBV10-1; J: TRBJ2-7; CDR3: CASSRGAAREQYF
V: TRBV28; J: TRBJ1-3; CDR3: CASSPVDEGFAGNTIYF
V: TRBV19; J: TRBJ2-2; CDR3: CASTGQLRTGELFF
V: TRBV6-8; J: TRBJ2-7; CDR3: CASSYGLAGGPGYEQYF
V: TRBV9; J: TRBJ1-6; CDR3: CASSVAGADSPLHF
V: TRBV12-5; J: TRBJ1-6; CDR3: CASTRDRSNSPLHF
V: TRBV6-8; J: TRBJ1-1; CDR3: CASSYGAGKPEAFF
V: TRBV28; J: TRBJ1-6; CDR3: CASSLDRYNSPLHF
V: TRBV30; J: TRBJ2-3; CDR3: CAWSARGGADTQYF